The rows below give T cell receptor beta chains drawn from one sample of a study of T cell repertoires in ileal Crohn's disease. TCRdb's copy holds only in-frame clones and misses some; the assay was immunoSEQ multiplex PCR. The sample has over 9,500 clones; around 76% are singletons. The sample comprised ileal tissue. The source of these receptors is an adult with Crohn's disease. Both conserved end residues are trimmed from each CDR3. A D gene is named only where the DNA matches it firmly. Rows give clone size only sometimes, using once, few, many, or a class for an expanded clone.

CDR3 length | clone size | V gene | D gene | CDR3 protein
12 | NA | TRBV19 | NA | ASSIELTNYGYT
12 | NA | TRBV9 | NA | ASSVRQENSPLH
15 | NA | TRBV5-6 | TRBD1 | ASSLEKTGRPGNTIY
15 | NA | TRBV11-3 | TRBD1 | ASSLGETGADTGELF
12 | few | TRBV11-2 | TRBD1 | ASSLDKGAHEQY
12 | NA | TRBV5-1 | NA | ASSLDPGADTQY
11 | NA | TRBV5-6 | NA | ASSGSGNYGYT
14 | NA | TRBV4-2 | TRBD1 | ASSPTSGTGSYEQY
14 | once | TRBV6-6 | TRBD1 | ASSYPMDRGQETQY
12 | once | TRBV7-2 | NA | ASSSNSGGFGYT
11 | NA | TRBV30 | TRBD1 | AFRDRGLDGYT
13 | once | TRBV5-1 | TRBD1 | ASSLGGQSGNEQF
12 | once | TRBV19 | NA | ASSIGGSNQPQH
13 | NA | TRBV18 | NA | ASSPEAIPSYEQY
14 | few | TRBV28 | TRBD2 | ASSLPPPSGRGEQF
13 | NA | TRBV11-2 | TRBD1 | ASSLEGTGQAEQF
13 | NA | TRBV5-4 | TRBD1 | ASSRQGLYNEKLF
15 | few | TRBV5-6 | TRBD2 | ASSFLGGAGGGGIQY
12 | once | TRBV10-3 | TRBD1 | AISDGRGSETQY
12 | NA | TRBV19 | NA | ASTVGSTNEKLF
12 | medium-sized | TRBV19 | TRBD1 | ASSNGRGTGELF
12 | few | TRBV9 | NA | ASSVQGFNTEAF
13 | NA | TRBV6-5 | TRBD1 | ASSYSTRGLETQY
14 | NA | TRBV5-1 | TRBD1 | ASSLVGTGSTDTQY
15 | NA | TRBV7-6 | TRBD2 | ASSLKAGGTSGYEQY
10 | NA | TRBV7-2 | TRBD2 | ASSLALAAQY